The rows below give T cell receptor beta chains drawn from one sample of a study of T cell responses to AZD1222 COVID-19 vaccine. The protocol was immunoSEQ multiplex PCR, while the TCRdb copy is restricted to in-frame clones and leaves out a portion. The sample shows 150,000 to 200,000 clones, 90% of them seen only once. The specimen comprised peripheral blood, sampled 28 days after the second AZD1222 dose. The receptors derive from an adult who received the AZD1222 COVID-19 vaccine. The conserved cysteine and the conserved F or W are not part of the CDR3 here.

>TRBJ2-2|TRBV28
ASSLKPTSGRGTGELF
>TRBJ2-1|TRBV6-5
ASSKQGGNEQF
>TRBJ2-7|TRBV5-1
ASSWGPTGEQY
>TRBJ1-2|TRBV29-1
SVADGMSYGYT
>TRBJ2-7|TRBV6-5
ASTRGPDYEQY
>TRBJ2-7|TRBV20-1
SANERYEQY
>TRBJ2-5|TRBV18
ASSSQRGGEGTQY
>TRBJ1-1|TRBV10-3
AISELGQGARSTEAF
>TRBJ2-1|TRBV6-2/TRBV6-3
ASSLAGGTNEQF
>TRBJ1-2|TRBV5-6
ASSVDRGRAYGYT
>TRBJ2-2|TRBV19
ASSIEPPGTSLNTGELF
>TRBJ2-1|TRBV19
ASSIEPGGYNEQF
>TRBJ2-2|TRBV6-4
ASSPSDTGELF
>TRBJ2-6|TRBV2
ASSEQANVLT
>TRBJ1-5|TRBV30
AWSVQDGQPQH
>TRBJ2-7|TRBV28
ASRPQQGAGEQY
>TRBJ1-5|TRBV27
ASRRGTGGLQPQH
>TRBJ2-1|TRBV27
ASSFGREQF
>TRBJ2-7|TRBV6-5
ASSYSGITPRDEQY
>TRBJ2-6|TRBV10-3
ATGQNSGANVLT
>TRBJ1-1|TRBV3-1/TRBV3-2
ASSQDPSRAF
>TRBJ1-1|TRBV5-1
ASSLSIDLLNTEAF